These 9 T cell receptor beta chains were all obtained from the same sample, sequenced in a study of T cells after yellow fever vaccination. In TCRdb, the 5' RACE reads were re-called with MiXCR into one record per CDR3 protein. The sample lists 250,000 to 400,000 distinct CDR3 sequences, 3.5% to 4.5% seen once, with approximately 20% in the top ten. The material sequenced was PBMCs, taken 15 days after the yellow fever booster vaccination. These receptors came from a man between 18 and 35 years old who received the YFV17D yellow fever vaccine.

This clonotype was counted at least ten times. This rearrangement joins TRBV6-2 or TRBV6-3 to TRBJ2-3; either TRBD1 or TRBD2 may supply D (5 bases each). The CDR3 is 14 residues long. V was shortened by 4 bases and J by 4 bases, with 12 bases between the two germline ends. Germline lookup yields CDR1 MNHEY and CDR2 SVGEGT. Written as DNA, the CDR3 is TGTGCCAGCAGTTCCCCCCGGGGCGCAGATACGCAGTATTTT. Its translation is CASSSPRGADTQYF.

This clonotype was detected many times. V is TRBV2 and J is TRBJ2-2; D perhaps matches TRBD2 (6 bases). CDR1 is SNHLY, CDR2 FYNNEI, per germline. This CDR3 spans 21 amino acids. Trimming took off 3 bases at V and 6 bases at J, with 32 bases between the two ends. Written as DNA, the CDR3 is TGTGCCAGCAGTGATGGGGGTGCTAGCGCGACAACCCAACGGTACCCCGGGGAGCTGTTTTTT. This encodes CASSDGGASATTQRYPGELFF.

This clonotype was counted at least ten times. The J gene is TRBJ1-3, the V gene TRBV9; D remains unclear. V lost 4 bases to trimming and J lost 2 bases, with 16 bases between them. Germline CDR1 is SGDLS and CDR2 is YYNGEE. This CDR3 region has 16 residues. The DNA for the CDR3 is TGTGCCAGCAGCCCAAGGAACTCCGGCGCTGGAAACACCATATATTTT. It is translated as CASSPRNSGAGNTIYF. Drawing the rest from reference TRBV9 and TRBJ1-3, the complete variable domain is DSGVTQTPKHLITATGQRVTLRCSPRSGDLSVYWYQQSLDQGLQFLIQYYNGEERAKGNILERFSAQQFPDLHSELNLSSLELGDSALYFCASSPRNSGAGNTIYFGEGSWLTVV.

Only a few counts were recorded for this clonotype. The gene calls are TRBV15 and TRBJ2-5; the D call may be TRBD1 or TRBD2 (6 bases each). Trimming left V 8 bases short and J 1 base short, with 8 bases between. The CDR3 length is 12 residues. The germline V gene encodes CDR1 LNHNV and CDR2 YYDKDF (reference sequence). The CDR3 nucleotides read TGTGCCACCGGGGGGCCCCAAGAGACCCAGTACTTC. It translates to CATGGPQETQYF.

This rearrangement joins TRBV4-3 to TRBJ2-5; 7 bases are a match to TRBD2. The CDR3 length is 17 residues. Germline-derived CDR1 and CDR2 are LGHNA and YSLEER. J was trimmed by 5 bases and V by 4 bases; bases with no gene match: 16. The CDR3 DNA is TGCGCCAGCAGCCCCGCGTTGGGCTACGGGGGGAGGGAGACCCAGTACTTC. Translated, it gives CASSPALGYGGRETQYF.

In this sample, this clonotype turned up many times. The chain joins TRBV5-1 to TRBJ2-7; D is ambiguous. Germline V gene lookup returns CDR1 SGHRS and CDR2 YFSETQ. The CDR3 runs 13 residues. V lost 2 bases to trimming and J lost 0 bases, with 6 bases between them. Here the CDR3 reads CASSFPGSYEQYF. In nucleotides, the CDR3 is TGCGCCAGCAGCTTTCCCGGCTCCTACGAGCAGTACTTC.

This clonotype was counted a few times. The genes are TRBV5-1 and TRBJ1-5; D is unresolved. Trimming pared 4 bases from V and 6 bases from J, leaving 17 bases between. The CDR3 is made up of 15 amino acids. Germline lookup yields CDR1 SGHRS and CDR2 YFSETQ. The CDR3 coding sequence is TGCGCCAGCAGCCCGGCGGGCATCGACGGTCAGCCCCAGCATTTT. Its protein is CASSPAGIDGQPQHF. The full variable domain, with the rest looked up from reference TRBV5-1 and TRBJ1-5, is KAGVTQTPRYLIKTRGQQVTLSCSPISGHRSVSWYQQTPGQGLQFLFEYFSETQRNKGNFPGRFSGRQFSNSRSEMNVSTLELGDSALYLCASSPAGIDGQPQHFGDGTRLSIL.

There are a few counts of this clonotype. The chain joins TRBV7-9 to TRBJ1-1; possible D gene TRBD1, 6 bases. The germline CDR1 and CDR2 sequences are SEHNR and FQNEAQ (reference sequence). The CDR3 sequence is 15 residues long. Trimming pared 1 base from V and 8 bases from J, leaving 17 bases between. This chain's CDR3 is CASSLDRDAAREAFF. CDR3 sequence (DNA): TGTGCCAGCAGCTTAGACAGGGACGCCGCGAGAGAAGCTTTCTTT.

This clonotype has at least ten counts. The chain uses TRBV7-2 and TRBJ2-3; TRBD2 agrees at 7 bases. V was pared by 1 base and J by 6 bases, with 10 bases of the junction left unmatched. This CDR3 spans 16 amino acids. CDR1 and CDR2 from the germline V gene are SGHTA and FQGNSA. CDR3 DNA sequence: TGTGCCAGCAGCTTAGATAGGGCTAGCGGCCCCGATACGCAGTATTTT. It encodes CASSLDRASGPDTQYF. Full variable domain (rest looked up from reference TRBV7-2 and TRBJ2-3): GAGVSQSPSNKVTEKGKDVELRCDPISGHTALYWYRQSLGQGLEFLIYFQGNSAPDKSGLPSDRFSAERTGGSVSTLTIQRTQQEDSAVYLCASSLDRASGPDTQYFGPGTRLTVL.